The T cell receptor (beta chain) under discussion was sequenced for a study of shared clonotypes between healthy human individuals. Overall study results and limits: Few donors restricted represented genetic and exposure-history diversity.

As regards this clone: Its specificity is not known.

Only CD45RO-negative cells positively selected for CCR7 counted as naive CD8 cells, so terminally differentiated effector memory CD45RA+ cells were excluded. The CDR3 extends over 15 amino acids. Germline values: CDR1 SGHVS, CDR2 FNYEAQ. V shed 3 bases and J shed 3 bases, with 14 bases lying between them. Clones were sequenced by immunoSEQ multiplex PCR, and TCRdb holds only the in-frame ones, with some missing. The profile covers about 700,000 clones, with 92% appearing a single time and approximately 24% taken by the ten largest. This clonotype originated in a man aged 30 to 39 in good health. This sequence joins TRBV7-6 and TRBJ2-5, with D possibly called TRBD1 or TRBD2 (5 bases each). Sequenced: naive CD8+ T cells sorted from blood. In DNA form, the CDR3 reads TGTGCCAGCAGCTTCGCTTTGCAGGGAGAAGAGACCCAGTACTTC. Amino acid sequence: CASSFALQGEETQYF.